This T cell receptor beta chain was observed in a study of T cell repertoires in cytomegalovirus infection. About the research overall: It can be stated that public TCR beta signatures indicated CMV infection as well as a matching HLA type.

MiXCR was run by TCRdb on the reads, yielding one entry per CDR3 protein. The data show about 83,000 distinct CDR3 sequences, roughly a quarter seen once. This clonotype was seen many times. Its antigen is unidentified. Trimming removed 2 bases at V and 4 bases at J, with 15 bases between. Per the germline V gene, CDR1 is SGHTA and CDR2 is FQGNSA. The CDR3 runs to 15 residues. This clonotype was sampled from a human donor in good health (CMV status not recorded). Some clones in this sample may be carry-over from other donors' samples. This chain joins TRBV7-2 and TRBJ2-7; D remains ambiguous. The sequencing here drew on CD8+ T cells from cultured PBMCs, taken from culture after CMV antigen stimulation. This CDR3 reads CASSLLLGTTYEQYF. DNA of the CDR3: TGTGCCAGCAGCTTACTATTAGGTACCACTTACGAGCAGTACTTC.